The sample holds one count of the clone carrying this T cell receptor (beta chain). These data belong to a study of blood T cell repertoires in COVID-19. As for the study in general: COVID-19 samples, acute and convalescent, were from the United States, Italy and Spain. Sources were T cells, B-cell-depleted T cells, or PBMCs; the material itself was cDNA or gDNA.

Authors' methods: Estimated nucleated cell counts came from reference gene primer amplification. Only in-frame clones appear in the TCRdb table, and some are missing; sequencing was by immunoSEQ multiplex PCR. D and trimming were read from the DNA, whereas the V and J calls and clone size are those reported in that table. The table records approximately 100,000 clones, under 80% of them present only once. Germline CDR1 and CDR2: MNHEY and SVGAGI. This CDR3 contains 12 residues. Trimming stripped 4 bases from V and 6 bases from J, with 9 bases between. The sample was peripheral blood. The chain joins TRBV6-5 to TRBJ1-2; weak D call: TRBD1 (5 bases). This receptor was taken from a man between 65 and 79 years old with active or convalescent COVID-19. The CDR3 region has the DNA TGTGCCAGCAGTTTGGAAGGGGATGGCTACACCTTC. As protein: CASSLEGDGYTF.